This TCR beta chain was sequenced during a study of early T cells in non-severe SARS-CoV-2 infection. Overall study: The sequenced material was bulk RNA from unsorted whole blood, and its chains were unpaired.

Tagging with unique molecular identifiers was applied to individual cDNA molecules. TCRdb processed the 5' RACE reads anew with MiXCR; each CDR3 protein has one entry. Of around 83,000 distinct CDR3 sequences detected, over 9.5% appear once; the ten largest clones hold 8%. General observations from the study: Private and CD4 specificities were missed by VDJdb matching, skewed to anti-spike CD8.

As for this clonotype: Its target is unknown.

The receptor was isolated from an adult who was a healthcare worker with PCR-confirmed SARS-CoV-2 infection or an uninfected control (not recorded which). Source: whole blood, taken at baseline.

The CDR3 protein is CAIQGASYEQYF. Written as DNA, the CDR3 is TGTGCCATTCAGGGGGCCTCCTACGAGCAGTACTTC. The chain recombines TRBV10-3 with TRBJ2-7; 8 bases match TRBD1. The germline V gene encodes CDR1 ENHRY and CDR2 SYGVKD. The CDR3 is made up of 12 amino acids. J gave up 0 bases and V 9 bases, and 1 base lay outside the gene matches.